This T cell receptor (beta chain) appears in the sequencing data of a study of CD8 T cells in ankylosing spondylitis. General study points: Ankylosing spondylitis blood appeared to carry a characteristic TCR beta motif of eight or nine highly homologous variants. Peripheral blood held disease-linked clones only at relatively low frequency, and these were CD8+. There was reportedly significant enrichment of clones that were disease-linked in matched ankylosing spondylitis synovial fluid.

This clonotype was seen a few times. Its target is unknown. TCRdb analysed the 5' RACE reads with MiXCR anew, one entry per CDR3 protein. Among about 700,000 distinct CDR3 sequences listed, under 20% were seen once. The CDR3 is 14 amino acids. CDR1 is DFQATT and CDR2 is SNEGSKA in the germline V gene (reference sequence). V lost 0 bases to trimming and J lost 4 bases, with 10 bases between them. This sequence originates from a male donor with ankylosing spondylitis. Sequencing was performed on blood, either unsorted or a sorted T cell fraction (not recorded which). V is TRBV20-1 and J is TRBJ2-1; possible D gene TRBD2, 5 bases. In DNA form, the CDR3 reads TGCAGTGCTAGAGACCACGGGATTTACAATGAGCAGTTCTTC. Protein product: CSARDHGIYNEQFF.